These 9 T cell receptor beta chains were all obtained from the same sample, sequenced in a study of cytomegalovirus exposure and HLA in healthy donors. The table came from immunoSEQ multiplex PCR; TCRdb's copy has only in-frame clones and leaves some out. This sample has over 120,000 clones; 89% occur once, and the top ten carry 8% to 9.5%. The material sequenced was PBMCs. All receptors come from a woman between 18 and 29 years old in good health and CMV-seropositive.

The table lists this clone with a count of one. The CDR3 loop reads CASSPSGTTYEQYF. CDR3 DNA sequence: TGTGCCAGCAGCCCATCCGGGACTACCTACGAGCAGTACTTC. The chain is built from TRBV9 and TRBJ2-7, with TRBD2 matching over 7 bases. The CDR3 runs to 14 residues. From germline, CDR1 is SGDLS and CDR2 YYNGEE. Unmatched junction bases numbered 6, after V lost 4 bases and J lost 2 bases.

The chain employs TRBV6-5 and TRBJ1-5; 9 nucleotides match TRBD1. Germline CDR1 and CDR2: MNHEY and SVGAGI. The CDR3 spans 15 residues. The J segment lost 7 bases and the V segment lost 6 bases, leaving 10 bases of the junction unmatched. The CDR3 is CASRKDRGSSQPQHF. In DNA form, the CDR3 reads TGTGCCAGCAGAAAAGACAGGGGGTCTTCCCAGCCCCAGCATTTT.

CDR3: CASTTTGSRSPLHF. In DNA form, the CDR3 reads TGTGCCAGCACCACGACAGGGAGTCGTTCACCCCTCCACTTT. The chain couples TRBV6-5 to TRBJ1-6, with TRBD1 identical over 7 bases. Germline lookup yields CDR1 MNHEY and CDR2 SVGAGI. The length of the CDR3 is 14 residues. J was trimmed by 9 bases and V by 7 bases; bases with no gene match: 9.

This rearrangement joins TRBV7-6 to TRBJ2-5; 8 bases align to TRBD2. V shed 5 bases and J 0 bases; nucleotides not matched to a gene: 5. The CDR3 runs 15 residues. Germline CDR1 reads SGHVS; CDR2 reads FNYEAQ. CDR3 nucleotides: TGTGCCAGCAGCCCGGGGGGGGCCCACCAAGAGACCCAGTACTTC. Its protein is CASSPGGAHQETQYF.

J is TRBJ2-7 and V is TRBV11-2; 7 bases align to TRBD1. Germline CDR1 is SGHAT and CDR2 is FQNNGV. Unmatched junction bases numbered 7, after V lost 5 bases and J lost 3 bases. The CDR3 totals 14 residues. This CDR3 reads CASSPPYRGYEQYF. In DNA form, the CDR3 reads TGTGCCAGCAGCCCCCCCTACAGGGGCTACGAGCAGTACTTC.

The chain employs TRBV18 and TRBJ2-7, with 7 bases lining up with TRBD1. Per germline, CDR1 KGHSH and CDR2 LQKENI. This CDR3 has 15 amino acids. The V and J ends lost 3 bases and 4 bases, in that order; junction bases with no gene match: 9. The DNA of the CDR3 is TGTGCCAGCTCACCGACCGGGACAGATTCTTACGAGCAGTACTTC. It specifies CASSPTGTDSYEQYF. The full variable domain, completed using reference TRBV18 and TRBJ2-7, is NAGVMQNPRHLVRRRGQEARLRCSPMKGHSHVYWYRQLPEEGLKFMVYLQKENIIDESGMPKERFSAEFPKEGPSILRIQQVVRGDSAAYFCASSPTGTDSYEQYFGPGTRLTVT.

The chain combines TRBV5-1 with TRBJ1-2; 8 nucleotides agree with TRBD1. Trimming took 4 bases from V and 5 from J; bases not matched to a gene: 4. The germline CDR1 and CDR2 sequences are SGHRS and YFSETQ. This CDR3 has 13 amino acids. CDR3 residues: CASSQGQGYGYTF. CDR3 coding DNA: TGCGCCAGCAGCCAAGGACAGGGTTATGGCTACACCTTC. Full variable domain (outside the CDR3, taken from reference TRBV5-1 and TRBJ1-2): KAGVTQTPRYLIKTRGQQVTLSCSPISGHRSVSWYQQTPGQGLQFLFEYFSETQRNKGNFPGRFSGRQFSNSRSEMNVSTLELGDSALYLCASSQGQGYGYTFGSGTRLTVV.

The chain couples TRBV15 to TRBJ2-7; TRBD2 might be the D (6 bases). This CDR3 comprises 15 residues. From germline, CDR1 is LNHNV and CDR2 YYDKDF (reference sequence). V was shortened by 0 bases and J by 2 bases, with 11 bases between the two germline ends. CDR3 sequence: CATSREGGAPYEQYF. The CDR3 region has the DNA TGTGCCACCAGCAGAGAAGGCGGGGCCCCCTACGAGCAGTACTTC.

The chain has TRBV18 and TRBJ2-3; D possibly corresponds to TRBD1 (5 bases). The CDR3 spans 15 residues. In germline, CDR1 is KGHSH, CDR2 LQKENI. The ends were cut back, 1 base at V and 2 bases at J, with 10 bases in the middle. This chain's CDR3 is CASSPRGQYTDTQYF. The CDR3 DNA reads TGTGCCAGCTCACCACGGGGCCAATACACAGATACGCAGTATTTT.